The present entry profiles one T cell receptor (beta chain) with its context. Its antigen is not known. This specimen comes from a study of shared clonotypes between healthy human individuals. Study conclusions and caveats: A limitation of the genetic and exposure-history diversity represented arose from few donors. Clonotype sharing levels among donors were expected to vary with sequencing depth.

Per the original methods: ImmunoSEQ only sent back junction sequences with no quality scores, so filtering was done differently. Some clones are missing from TCRdb's copy, which holds only in-frame ones; the method was immunoSEQ multiplex PCR. V and J calls and clone size are copied from that table; D and trimming were computed from the DNA. The table has roughly 2.5 million clones, more than 80% seen once. Study donors comprised healthy, HIV-negative adults devoid of recent acute infection or vaccination. The V end lost 4 bases, the J end lost 7 bases, and 8 bases lay between the germline ends. The CDR3 sequence is 11 residues long. CDR1 and CDR2 from the germline V gene are GTSNPN and SVGIG (reference sequence).

The receptor was derived from a man aged 18 to 30 in good health. What was sequenced was naive CD4+ T cells sorted from blood. Subset given: CD45RA+ positively selected. The genes are TRBV30 and TRBJ2-1; no clear D. For the CDR3, the DNA is TGTGCCTGGACCGAACTAAATGAGCAGTTCTTC. Its protein product is CAWTELNEQFF.